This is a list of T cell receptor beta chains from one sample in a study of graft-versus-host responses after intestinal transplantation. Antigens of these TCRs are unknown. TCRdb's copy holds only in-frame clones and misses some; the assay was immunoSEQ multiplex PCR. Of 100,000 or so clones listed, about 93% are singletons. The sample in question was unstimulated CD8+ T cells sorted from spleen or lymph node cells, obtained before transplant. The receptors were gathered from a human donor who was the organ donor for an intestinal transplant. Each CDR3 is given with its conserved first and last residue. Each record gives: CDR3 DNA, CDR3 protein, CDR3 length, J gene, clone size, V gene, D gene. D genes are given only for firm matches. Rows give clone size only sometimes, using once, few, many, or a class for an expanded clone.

TGTGCCAGCAGCCAACATGGGACAGGTTACCCCTATAATTCACCCCTCCACTTT | CASSQHGTGYPYNSPLHF | 18 | TRBJ1-6 | once | TRBV9 | TRBD1
TGTGCCAGTGGGGGGGGGATGGGGGCCAACGTCCTGACTTTC | CASGGGMGANVLTF | 14 | TRBJ2-6 | NA | TRBV19 | TRBD2
TGCGCCAGCAGCCAAGGGGGCATATCGGCAAGGAGCACTGAAGCTTTCTTT | CASSQGGISARSTEAFF | 17 | TRBJ1-1 | NA | TRBV4-1 | NA
TGTGCCAGCAGCCCCTTAAAAAGCCTCACAGATACGCAGTATTTT | CASSPLKSLTDTQYF | 15 | TRBJ2-3 | NA | TRBV9 | NA
TGTGCCAGCAGTCCTAACAGGGGTCCCGGGGAGCTGTTTTTT | CASSPNRGPGELFF | 14 | TRBJ2-2 | NA | TRBV6-5 | TRBD1
TGTGCCAGCAGTGACTCTGAAGGCGGGGGCTACACCTTC | CASSDSEGGGYTF | 13 | TRBJ1-2 | once | TRBV6-4 | NA
TGTGCCAGCAGCTTGGGGACTAGCGGGGGATCCTACGAGCAGTACTTC | CASSLGTSGGSYEQYF | 16 | TRBJ2-7 | few | TRBV5-4 | TRBD2
TGTGCCAGCAGCTTAGGACGGACAGGGAACTATGGCTACACCTTC | CASSLGRTGNYGYTF | 15 | TRBJ1-2 | NA | TRBV7-9 | TRBD1
TGTGCCAGCAGCGTTGCCCAGGGGAACTACGAGCAGTACTTC | CASSVAQGNYEQYF | 14 | TRBJ2-7 | NA | TRBV9 | NA
TGTGCCAGTAGTTCGGGTTTCAATGAGCAGTTCTTC | CASSSGFNEQFF | 12 | TRBJ2-1 | NA | TRBV19 | NA
TGTGCCAGCAGTTCCCCGCTTGCCGGGAGCTACGAGCAGTACTTC | CASSSPLAGSYEQYF | 15 | TRBJ2-7 | NA | TRBV6-5 | NA
TGTGCCAGCAGTTTCACAGGCGGCCTAGCGGGGGGGCGGAGCGGGGAGCTGTTTTTT | CASSFTGGLAGGRSGELFF | 19 | TRBJ2-2 | NA | TRBV27 | TRBD2
TGCGCCAGCAGCTTGGCTTCAGAAACCTACGAGCAGTACTTC | CASSLASETYEQYF | 14 | TRBJ2-7 | NA | TRBV5-1 | NA
TGTGCCAGCAGTCTGGGCCTCGGCACCGAGCAGTACTTC | CASSLGLGTEQYF | 13 | TRBJ2-7 | NA | TRBV27 | NA
TGTGCCAGCAGCTTGATACTAGCGGGAGTTGATGAGCAGTTCTTC | CASSLILAGVDEQFF | 15 | TRBJ2-1 | NA | TRBV7-9 | TRBD2
TGTGCCAGCAGTTTAGGGGACACAAACTATGGCTACACCTTC | CASSLGDTNYGYTF | 14 | TRBJ1-2 | once | TRBV28 | NA
TGTGCCATCAGTGAGTCTCTCCAGTACTACACCTTC | CAISESLQYYTF | 12 | TRBJ1-2 | NA | TRBV10-3 | NA
TGCGCCAGCAGCCTCATAAGGGGCATTCAGTACTTC | CASSLIRGIQYF | 12 | TRBJ2-4 | NA | TRBV4-3 | NA
TGTGCCAGCAGCCCCGGCGCGGGGGTCCTCTACGAGCAGTACTTC | CASSPGAGVLYEQYF | 15 | TRBJ2-7 | NA | TRBV5-6 | TRBD2
TGTGCCAGCAGTTTATATGGGAGGCTGGCTGGGGCCAACGTCCTGACTTTC | CASSLYGRLAGANVLTF | 17 | TRBJ2-6 | NA | TRBV28 | NA
TGTGCCAGCAGCTTAGTGCGCGCCGGGATGGCCCAGTACTTC | CASSLVRAGMAQYF | 14 | TRBJ2-5 | once | TRBV7-6 | NA
TGTGCCAGCAGCTTGGCTAGCGGGGGAAATGAGCAGTTCTTC | CASSLASGGNEQFF | 14 | TRBJ2-1 | NA | TRBV13 | TRBD2
TGTGCCAGTAGTATACCGGACCAGGGGAGTGCAGATACGCAGTATTTT | CASSIPDQGSADTQYF | 16 | TRBJ2-3 | NA | TRBV19 | NA
TGTGCCAGCAGCGCGATTCTAGCGGGATCGGGGGAGACCCAGTACTTC | CASSAILAGSGETQYF | 16 | TRBJ2-5 | once | TRBV11-2 | TRBD2
TGTGCCACCAGCACCGGTCTGGAGGGCACCAATGAGCAGTTCTTC | CATSTGLEGTNEQFF | 15 | TRBJ2-1 | NA | TRBV15 | NA
TGTGCCTGGTCGTCCGGGACTAGCGGGGGTCCCCGGAGCACAGATACGCAGTATTTT | CAWSSGTSGGPRSTDTQYF | 19 | TRBJ2-3 | NA | TRBV30 | TRBD2
TGTGCCAGTAGTATAGGTCAGGGGAGCAATCAGCCCCAGCATTTT | CASSIGQGSNQPQHF | 15 | TRBJ1-5 | NA | TRBV19 | NA
TGTGCCAGCAGCAAAGGGGGGGGAACCCATCTGGACCATCAGCCCCAGCATTTT | CASSKGGGTHLDHQPQHF | 18 | TRBJ1-5 | NA | TRBV21-1 | NA
TGTGCCAGCAGTGAAGGGACAGGGCCCCACGAGCAGTACTTC | CASSEGTGPHEQYF | 14 | TRBJ2-7 | NA | TRBV6-1 | TRBD1
TGTGCCAGCAGCCCACAACAAACGGGAGGGGGGACAGATACGCAGTATTTT | CASSPQQTGGGTDTQYF | 17 | TRBJ2-3 | NA | TRBV9 | TRBD2
TGTGCCAGCAGCCCATTAAGCGTATATGGCTACACCTTC | CASSPLSVYGYTF | 13 | TRBJ1-2 | NA | TRBV14 | NA
TGTGCCAGCAGTTTTTACAGGGGTCCGGCTAACTATGGCTACACCTTC | CASSFYRGPANYGYTF | 16 | TRBJ1-2 | NA | TRBV28 | TRBD1
TGTGCCAGCAGATCACAGACAATGGGCTACGAGCAGTACTTC | CASRSQTMGYEQYF | 14 | TRBJ2-7 | NA | TRBV27 | NA
TGTGCCAGCAGTTACAACAGGGCCGCAGATACGCAGTATTTT | CASSYNRAADTQYF | 14 | TRBJ2-3 | few | TRBV6-5 | NA
TGTGCCAGCACCCCGGGACAGGGGCTCTCTGGAAACACCATATATTTT | CASTPGQGLSGNTIYF | 16 | TRBJ1-3 | NA | TRBV9 | TRBD1
TGTGCCAGCAGCTTTGGCCTAGCGGGTCTAGGATGGCCGGATACGCAGTATTTT | CASSFGLAGLGWPDTQYF | 18 | TRBJ2-3 | NA | TRBV5-5 | TRBD2
TGTGCCAGAAGCTTTCGACAGGAGGCAGATACGCAGTATTTT | CARSFRQEADTQYF | 14 | TRBJ2-3 | NA | TRBV5-3 | NA
TGTGCCAGCAGCTTCCAGGGGGGTGAGCAGTTCTTC | CASSFQGGEQFF | 12 | TRBJ2-1 | once | TRBV5-6 | NA
TGTGCCAGCAGCGTAGATGGCGGGGGTCTCTACAATGAGCAGTTCTTC | CASSVDGGGLYNEQFF | 16 | TRBJ2-1 | once | TRBV9 | TRBD2
TGTGCCAGCAGTCCTATGGCGGGGAGCACAGATACGCAGTATTTT | CASSPMAGSTDTQYF | 15 | TRBJ2-3 | once | TRBV6-6 | NA
TGTGCCAGCAGCCTAACCCCAAGGGGTCGGTACAATGAGCAGTTCTTC | CASSLTPRGRYNEQFF | 16 | TRBJ2-1 | NA | TRBV7-3 | NA
TGTGCCAGCAGCTTTCCCGGGGGTTCCAGGTCCGATACGCAGTATTTT | CASSFPGGSRSDTQYF | 16 | TRBJ2-3 | NA | TRBV7-9 | NA
TGTGCCAGCAGTGAATGGGGCAGGGAGGAGTATGGCTACACCTTC | CASSEWGREEYGYTF | 15 | TRBJ1-2 | NA | TRBV6-1 | NA
TGTGCCAGCAGTCCCGGACTAGCGGGAGGGGAGCAGTTCTTC | CASSPGLAGGEQFF | 14 | TRBJ2-1 | NA | TRBV6-5 | TRBD2
TGTGCCAGCAGGTCCCTAGGCAGGGGCACAGATACGCAGTATTTT | CASRSLGRGTDTQYF | 15 | TRBJ2-3 | NA | TRBV25-1 | NA